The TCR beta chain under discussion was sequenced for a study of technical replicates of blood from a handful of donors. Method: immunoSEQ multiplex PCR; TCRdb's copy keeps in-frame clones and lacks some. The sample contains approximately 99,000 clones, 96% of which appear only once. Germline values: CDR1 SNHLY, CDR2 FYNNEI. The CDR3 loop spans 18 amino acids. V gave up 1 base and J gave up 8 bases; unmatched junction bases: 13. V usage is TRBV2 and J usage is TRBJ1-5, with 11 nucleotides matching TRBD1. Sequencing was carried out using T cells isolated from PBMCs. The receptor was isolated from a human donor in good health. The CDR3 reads CASSEGLYGQGALKPQHF. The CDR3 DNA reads TGTGCCAGCAGTGAAGGTCTTTATGGACAGGGGGCCCTAAAGCCCCAGCATTTT. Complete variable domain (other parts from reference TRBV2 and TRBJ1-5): EPEVTQTPSHQVTQMGQEVILRCVPISNHLYFYWYRQILGQKVEFLVSFYNNEISEKSEIFDDQFSVERPDGSNFTLKIRSTKLEDSAMYFCASSEGLYGQGALKPQHFGDGTRLSIL.